This is a list of T cell receptor beta chains from one sample in a study of blood T cell repertoires in COVID-19. Assay: immunoSEQ multiplex PCR; the TCRdb copy retains only in-frame clones and omits some. The data contain about 310,000 clones, around 87% of them seen just once; the ten biggest clones take up approximately 8.1%. The sequenced sample consisted of peripheral blood. The receptors originated from a woman in her fifties or sixties who had recovered from COVID-19. Each CDR3 is given with its conserved first and last residue. Fields, in order: V gene, clone size, D gene, J gene, CDR3 DNA, CDR3 protein. D genes are given only for firm matches. Size tells how often a clone was seen (once, few, many) or the class of an expanded clone, and some rows leave it out.

V gene: TRBV29-1; clone size: .; D gene: TRBD1; J gene: TRBJ2-3; CDR3 DNA: TGCAGCGTTGTTTTCTCATTATCCGGGACAGGGCTCGGGAATACGCAGTATTTT; CDR3 protein: CSVVFSLSGTGLGNTQYF
V gene: TRBV21-1; clone size: .; D gene: .; J gene: TRBJ1-2; CDR3 DNA: TGTGCCAGCAGGGACAGAAATTACTGGGGCTACACCTTC; CDR3 protein: CASRDRNYWGYTF
V gene: TRBV4-1; clone size: many; D gene: TRBD1; J gene: TRBJ1-3; CDR3 DNA: TGCGCCAGCAGCCAAAACAGGGGGGGAAACACCATATATTTT; CDR3 protein: CASSQNRGGNTIYF
V gene: TRBV19; clone size: .; D gene: .; J gene: TRBJ1-1; CDR3 DNA: TGTGCCAGTAGTGTGACAGCGGGGGACACTGAAGCTTTCTTT; CDR3 protein: CASSVTAGDTEAFF
V gene: TRBV4-3; clone size: .; D gene: .; J gene: TRBJ1-4; CDR3 DNA: TGCGCCAGCAGCCAAGATAACGGGGAAAATGAAAAACTGTTTTTT; CDR3 protein: CASSQDNGENEKLFF
V gene: TRBV7-2; clone size: .; D gene: TRBD2; J gene: TRBJ2-1; CDR3 DNA: TGTGCCAGCAGCAGAGCGGGAGGTTACAATGAGCAGTTCTTC; CDR3 protein: CASSRAGGYNEQFF
V gene: TRBV5-4; clone size: .; D gene: .; J gene: TRBJ2-3; CDR3 DNA: TGTGCCAGCAGCTTAATACCCCGGGACCAAGGAGGGGCAGATACGCAGTATTTT; CDR3 protein: CASSLIPRDQGGADTQYF
V gene: TRBV6-8; clone size: .; D gene: .; J gene: TRBJ1-1; CDR3 DNA: TGTGCCAGCATCAAACTTCCTGCAGCTTTCTTT; CDR3 protein: CASIKLPAAFF
V gene: TRBV29-1; clone size: few; D gene: .; J gene: TRBJ2-7; CDR3 DNA: TGCAGCGTGGGTGAGGCTTACGAGCAGTACTTC; CDR3 protein: CSVGEAYEQYF
V gene: TRBV10-3; clone size: .; D gene: .; J gene: TRBJ2-5; CDR3 DNA: TGTGCCATCAGTGAACGGGGGAACCAAGAGACCCAGTACTTC; CDR3 protein: CAISERGNQETQYF
V gene: TRBV28; clone size: .; D gene: TRBD1; J gene: TRBJ1-2; CDR3 DNA: TGTGCCAGCAGTTCAAAAACCGGGACAGGAGCGAACTATGGCTACACCTTC; CDR3 protein: CASSSKTGTGANYGYTF
V gene: TRBV29-1; clone size: once; D gene: .; J gene: TRBJ1-5; CDR3 DNA: TGCAGCGCCGGGACACCAAATCAGCCCCAGCATTTT; CDR3 protein: CSAGTPNQPQHF
V gene: TRBV18; clone size: .; D gene: .; J gene: TRBJ2-5; CDR3 DNA: TGTGCCAGCTCACCGTCAGGGGGGAGAAGGAAAGAGACCCAGTACTTC; CDR3 protein: CASSPSGGRRKETQYF
V gene: TRBV20-1; clone size: .; D gene: .; J gene: TRBJ1-2; CDR3 DNA: TGCAGTGCTAGTGACAGGAACTATGGCTACACCTTC; CDR3 protein: CSASDRNYGYTF
V gene: TRBV4-3; clone size: .; D gene: .; J gene: TRBJ1-4; CDR3 DNA: TGCGCCAGCAGCCAAGATAGGGGCGTCCCCGGAAAACTGTTTTTT; CDR3 protein: CASSQDRGVPGKLFF
V gene: TRBV28; clone size: .; D gene: .; J gene: TRBJ1-1; CDR3 DNA: TGTGCCAGCAGCATACAGGTGAACACTGAAGCTTTCTTT; CDR3 protein: CASSIQVNTEAFF
V gene: TRBV19; clone size: .; D gene: TRBD1; J gene: TRBJ1-1; CDR3 DNA: TGTGCCAGTAGTATCCGGACAGGGTCAGGATGGACTGAAGCTTTCTTT; CDR3 protein: CASSIRTGSGWTEAFF
V gene: TRBV7-2; clone size: .; D gene: TRBD2; J gene: TRBJ2-1; CDR3 DNA: TGTGCCAGCAGCTTAGGGGGACTAGCCAATGAGCAGTTCTTC; CDR3 protein: CASSLGGLANEQFF
V gene: TRBV20-1; clone size: .; D gene: .; J gene: TRBJ2-3; CDR3 DNA: TGCAGTGCTAGTCGCCCCCGGGACTTGCCGGGGACGCAGTATTTT; CDR3 protein: CSASRPRDLPGTQYF
V gene: TRBV6-4; clone size: .; D gene: TRBD1; J gene: TRBJ2-7; CDR3 DNA: TGTGCCAGCGCAGAAACAGGGGTCTACGAGCAGTACTTC; CDR3 protein: CASAETGVYEQYF
V gene: TRBV5-1; clone size: .; D gene: TRBD2; J gene: TRBJ2-1; CDR3 DNA: TGCGCCAGCAGCTTGAAAGCTAGCGGGGGATATGAGCAGTTCTTC; CDR3 protein: CASSLKASGGYEQFF
V gene: TRBV30; clone size: .; D gene: .; J gene: TRBJ1-2; CDR3 DNA: TGTGCCTGGAGCCCGACAGGAAACCCCTATGGCTACACCTTC; CDR3 protein: CAWSPTGNPYGYTF
V gene: TRBV2; clone size: .; D gene: TRBD1; J gene: TRBJ1-5; CDR3 DNA: TGTGCCAGCAGGGAAGACAGGGGGGTAGTCAAGCCCCAGCATTTT; CDR3 protein: CASREDRGVVKPQHF
V gene: TRBV24-1; clone size: .; D gene: TRBD2; J gene: TRBJ2-5; CDR3 DNA: TGTGCCACCAGTGATTTGCCCGGACTAGCGGGAGGAGAGACCCAGTACTTC; CDR3 protein: CATSDLPGLAGGETQYF
V gene: TRBV3-1/TRBV3-2; clone size: .; D gene: .; J gene: TRBJ1-2; CDR3 DNA: TGTGCCAGCAGCCGACAAAGGGGGACGGATGGCTACACCTTC; CDR3 protein: CASSRQRGTDGYTF
V gene: TRBV9; clone size: .; D gene: .; J gene: TRBJ2-7; CDR3 DNA: TGTGCCAGCAGCGTAGAGGCCCTCGGGGGCGAGCAGTACTTC; CDR3 protein: CASSVEALGGEQYF
V gene: TRBV12-1; clone size: .; D gene: .; J gene: TRBJ2-1; CDR3 DNA: TGTGCCAGCAGCTCCCTAGCGGGACGAGGGGGGGAGCAGTTCTTC; CDR3 protein: CASSSLAGRGGEQFF
V gene: TRBV27; clone size: .; D gene: .; J gene: TRBJ1-1; CDR3 DNA: TGTGCCAGCAGTTTTAACGGAGGAGGTGAAGCTTTCTTT; CDR3 protein: CASSFNGGGEAFF
V gene: TRBV7-9; clone size: .; D gene: .; J gene: TRBJ2-5; CDR3 DNA: TGTGCCAGCAGCTTTATTTCTCGCGAGAAAGAGACCCAGTACTTC; CDR3 protein: CASSFISREKETQYF
V gene: TRBV12-3/TRBV12-4; clone size: .; D gene: TRBD1; J gene: TRBJ1-5; CDR3 DNA: TGTGCCAGCAGGGGGACAGGGGGTCAGCCCCAGCATTTT; CDR3 protein: CASRGTGGQPQHF
V gene: TRBV6-2/TRBV6-3; clone size: few; D gene: .; J gene: TRBJ1-5; CDR3 DNA: TGTGCCAGCAGTTACTCAGGGGGCAATCAGCCCCAGCATTTT; CDR3 protein: CASSYSGGNQPQHF
V gene: TRBV30; clone size: .; D gene: TRBD1; J gene: TRBJ1-2; CDR3 DNA: TGTGCCTCTCAGGGGGCTGACTATGGCTACACCTTC; CDR3 protein: CASQGADYGYTF
V gene: TRBV3-1/TRBV3-2; clone size: .; D gene: TRBD2; J gene: TRBJ2-3; CDR3 DNA: TGTGCCAGCAGCCAACCTAGCGGGGGTCGCACAGATACGCAGTATTTT; CDR3 protein: CASSQPSGGRTDTQYF
V gene: TRBV10-3; clone size: .; D gene: TRBD1; J gene: TRBJ2-2; CDR3 DNA: TGTGCCATCAGCCTGGGACAGGACACCGGGGAGCTGTTTTTT; CDR3 protein: CAISLGQDTGELFF
V gene: TRBV6-5; clone size: .; D gene: .; J gene: TRBJ1-5; CDR3 DNA: TGTGCCAGCGCGGGCCGCCGGGAGGGGCCCCAGCATTTT; CDR3 protein: CASAGRREGPQHF
V gene: TRBV30; clone size: .; D gene: .; J gene: TRBJ2-7; CDR3 DNA: TGTGCCTGGAGGACAATCGGTAACTCCTACGAGCAGTACTTC; CDR3 protein: CAWRTIGNSYEQYF
V gene: TRBV5-1; clone size: .; D gene: .; J gene: TRBJ1-1; CDR3 DNA: TGCGCCAGCAGCTTGACGACAGGGAACACTGAAGCTTTCTTT; CDR3 protein: CASSLTTGNTEAFF
V gene: TRBV5-6; clone size: few; D gene: .; J gene: TRBJ1-1; CDR3 DNA: TGTGCCAGCAGCTCGTGGGGGGTTTATAACACTGAAGCTTTCTTT; CDR3 protein: CASSSWGVYNTEAFF
V gene: TRBV7-2; clone size: few; D gene: TRBD1; J gene: TRBJ1-5; CDR3 DNA: TGTGCCAGCAGCCTCGGACAGGGGTATCAGCCCCAGCATTTT; CDR3 protein: CASSLGQGYQPQHF
V gene: TRBV3-1/TRBV3-2; clone size: .; D gene: .; J gene: TRBJ2-2; CDR3 DNA: TGTGCCAGCAGCCAAGATCCAGCAGGGGCGGGCGGGGAGCTGTTTTTT; CDR3 protein: CASSQDPAGAGGELFF
V gene: TRBV7-2; clone size: .; D gene: .; J gene: TRBJ1-2; CDR3 DNA: TGTGCCAGCAGCTTAGGGGGGGTTGACTTGGGCTACACCTTC; CDR3 protein: CASSLGGVDLGYTF
V gene: TRBV20-1; clone size: .; D gene: TRBD1; J gene: TRBJ2-1; CDR3 DNA: TGCAGTGCTAGTGTCGGACAGGACAATGAGCAGTTCTTC; CDR3 protein: CSASVGQDNEQFF
V gene: TRBV5-1; clone size: .; D gene: TRBD1; J gene: TRBJ2-6; CDR3 DNA: TGCGCCAGCAGCGCGGGACAGGGGACGCGTGCTAGCTCTGGGGCCAACGTCCTGACTTTC; CDR3 protein: CASSAGQGTRASSGANVLTF
V gene: TRBV7-2; clone size: .; D gene: .; J gene: TRBJ1-5; CDR3 DNA: TGTGCCAGCAGTTCTGGGTCAGGGCGTCAGCCCCAGCATTTT; CDR3 protein: CASSSGSGRQPQHF
V gene: TRBV7-6; clone size: .; D gene: .; J gene: TRBJ1-1; CDR3 DNA: TGTGCCAGCAGCTTAGCGCAGGCAGGCACTGAAGCTTTCTTT; CDR3 protein: CASSLAQAGTEAFF
V gene: TRBV5-6; clone size: .; D gene: .; J gene: TRBJ2-2; CDR3 DNA: TGTGCCAGCAGCGGGGGAGGTGCGGCCAATTCCCCCGGGGAGCTGTTTTTT; CDR3 protein: CASSGGGAANSPGELFF
V gene: TRBV4-3; clone size: .; D gene: .; J gene: TRBJ2-5; CDR3 DNA: TGCGCCAGCAGCCAATGGGCGGGTATGGGGGAGACCCAGTACTTC; CDR3 protein: CASSQWAGMGETQYF
V gene: TRBV4-2; clone size: .; D gene: .; J gene: TRBJ1-2; CDR3 DNA: TGTGCCAGCAGCCAGCTAAATGCAGGGGAGGGATCTAACTATGGCTACACCTTC; CDR3 protein: CASSQLNAGEGSNYGYTF
V gene: TRBV10-2; clone size: .; D gene: .; J gene: TRBJ2-3; CDR3 DNA: TGCGCCAGCAGTGAGCGGACAGATACGCAGTATTTT; CDR3 protein: CASSERTDTQYF
V gene: TRBV5-6; clone size: few; D gene: TRBD2; J gene: TRBJ2-7; CDR3 DNA: TGTGCCAGCAGCTTGGTGGCTAGCGGGGGACACGAGCAGTACTTC; CDR3 protein: CASSLVASGGHEQYF
V gene: TRBV6-5; clone size: .; D gene: .; J gene: TRBJ1-2; CDR3 DNA: TGTGCCAGCAGACAGGGTGGGTATGGCTACACCTTC; CDR3 protein: CASRQGGYGYTF
V gene: TRBV6-5; clone size: .; D gene: .; J gene: TRBJ2-1; CDR3 DNA: TGTGCCAGCACCCCTTTTGGTAGCATGGATGAGCAGTTCTTC; CDR3 protein: CASTPFGSMDEQFF
V gene: TRBV11-3; clone size: once; D gene: .; J gene: TRBJ2-1; CDR3 DNA: TGTGCCAGCAGCTTAGGCCCCGGGAGAGGGGACAATGAGCAGTTCTTC; CDR3 protein: CASSLGPGRGDNEQFF
V gene: TRBV12-3/TRBV12-4; clone size: .; D gene: .; J gene: TRBJ2-2; CDR3 DNA: TGTGCCAGCAGTTTTGTGCAGACTGGGGAGCTGTTTTTT; CDR3 protein: CASSFVQTGELFF
V gene: TRBV7-2; clone size: few; D gene: .; J gene: TRBJ2-7; CDR3 DNA: TGTGCCAGCAGCTTAGACAGGGTGGTCGACGAGCAGTACTTC; CDR3 protein: CASSLDRVVDEQYF